These T cell receptor beta chains were read from a single sample in a study of CD8+ T cells in alopecia areata. Produced via immunoSEQ multiplex PCR; TCRdb's table is partial and in-frame only. The sample contains around 140,000 clones, about 90% of which appear only once. The sample here was CD8+ T cells sorted from blood, taken at week 0. The origin of the receptors is a human donor with alopecia areata. CDR3s include the opening cysteine and the closing phenylalanine or tryptophan. D genes are given only for firm matches. Size tells how often a clone was seen (once, few, many) or the class of an expanded clone, and some rows leave it out.

j_call clone_size cdr3_length v_call d_call cdr3_aa
TRBJ2-7 . 13 TRBV7-9 TRBD1 CASSRRDSYEQYF
TRBJ2-5 once 16 TRBV7-9 . CASSLYAGAIQETQYF
TRBJ1-1 . 16 TRBV5-1 TRBD1 CASSPFGDSASSEAFF
TRBJ2-2 few 16 TRBV5-5 TRBD1 CASSSLQGALDGELFF
TRBJ1-1 . 12 TRBV6-6 . CASRGGNTEAFF
TRBJ1-1 . 15 TRBV27 . CASSTLVGGRTEAFF
TRBJ2-7 . 11 TRBV9 . CASSVKKVQYF
TRBJ1-1 once 15 TRBV4-1 . CASSQETGSYTEAFF
TRBJ2-1 . 13 TRBV29-1 . CSVEDPGVIEQFF
TRBJ2-6 . 20 TRBV27 TRBD1 CASSPTRPGTATSGANVLTF
TRBJ2-7 . 14 TRBV29-1 . CSGSSGSAAYEQYF
TRBJ1-1 . 13 TRBV9 . CASSGDSNSEAFF
TRBJ2-7 once 15 TRBV7-9 . CASSLVAGNPYEQYF
TRBJ2-3 . 15 TRBV7-9 . CASSAPWASTDTQYF
TRBJ2-7 . 14 TRBV6-6 TRBD1 CASSYPGQGYEQYF
TRBJ1-2 . 14 TRBV13 . CASSSMSTGYGYTF